This T cell receptor (beta chain) was retrieved from a study of blood T cell repertoires in COVID-19. Looking at the study overall: Acute and convalescent COVID-19 samples came from the United States, Italy and Spain. PBMCs, B-cell-depleted T cells, or T cells provided the cDNA or gDNA that made up the material.

Original processing notes: Nucleated cell counts were estimated from reference gene primer amplification. Clones were read by immunoSEQ multiplex PCR, and TCRdb kept only the in-frame ones, dropping some. The D gene and trimming were derived from the DNA, and the V and J assignments and clone size from that table. The table records about 24,000 clones, about nine tenths of them present only once. V was clipped by 0 bases and J by 5 bases; unmatched bases: 1. Germline CDR1 is SGHRS and CDR2 is YFSETQ. CDR3 length: 13 amino acids. The chain links TRBV5-1 to TRBJ1-2; 7 bases map to TRBD1. The TCR sequence derives from a woman aged 70-85 years with active COVID-19. Sequencing was performed on peripheral blood. The DNA of the CDR3 is TGCGCCAGCAGCTTGGAGGGGGCGTATGGCTACACCTTC. As protein: CASSLEGAYGYTF.